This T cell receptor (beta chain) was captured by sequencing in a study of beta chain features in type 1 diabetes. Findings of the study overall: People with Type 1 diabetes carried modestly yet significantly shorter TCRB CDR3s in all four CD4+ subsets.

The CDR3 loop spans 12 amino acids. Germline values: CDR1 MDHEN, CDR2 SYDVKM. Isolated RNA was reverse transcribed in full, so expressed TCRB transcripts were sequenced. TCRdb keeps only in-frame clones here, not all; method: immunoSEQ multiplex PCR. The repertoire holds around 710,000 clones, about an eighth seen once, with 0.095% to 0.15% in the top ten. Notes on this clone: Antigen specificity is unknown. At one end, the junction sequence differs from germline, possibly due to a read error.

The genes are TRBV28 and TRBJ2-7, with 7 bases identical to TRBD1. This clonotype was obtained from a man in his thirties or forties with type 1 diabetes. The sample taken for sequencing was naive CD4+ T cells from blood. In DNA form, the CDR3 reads TGTGCCAGCAGTGTGTTCCGGGACAGTTCCTCCTTC. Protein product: CASSVFRDSSSF.